Listed below are T cell receptor beta chains from one sample, sequenced in a study of T cell responses to AZD1222 COVID-19 vaccine. Profiling relied on immunoSEQ multiplex PCR, and the TCRdb table lists in-frame clones only, not all of them. Among 120,000 to 150,000 clones listed, approximately 90% were seen once. This sample comprised peripheral blood, obtained on day 0 of AZD1222 vaccination. Receptor source: an adult in good health. Both conserved end residues are part of each CDR3. D genes are given only for firm matches. Rows give clone size only sometimes, using once, few, many, or a class for an expanded clone.

TRBJ2-7 TRBV11-2 . . TGTGCCAGCAGCTTGGCAGGGAGTTACGAGCAGTACTTC CASSLAGSYEQYF
TRBJ1-2 TRBV2 . . TGTGCCAGCAGTGCCAGGAGCTATGGCTACACCTTC CASSARSYGYTF
TRBJ1-1 TRBV19 . . TGTGCCAGTACTCGGGGGGCCCATGGGAACACTGAAGCTTTCTTT CASTRGAHGNTEAFF
TRBJ1-1 TRBV6-1 . . TGTGCCAGCAGTGAAATCGGGCAGGGGTTGGCTTTCTTT CASSEIGQGLAFF
TRBJ2-5 TRBV12-3/TRBV12-4 once . TGTGCCAGCAGTTTAATAAGCCAAGAGACCCAGTACTTC CASSLISQETQYF
TRBJ2-2 TRBV12-3/TRBV12-4 . . TGTGCCAGCAGTTTTAACGGGGAGCTGTTTTTT CASSFNGELFF
TRBJ1-6 TRBV7-2 few . TGTGCCAGCAGCTCGCAGACAGGTGGTTCACCCCTCCACTTT CASSSQTGGSPLHF
TRBJ1-2 TRBV15 . . TGTGCCACCAGCAGAGAGAACCTCGGGGGCTACACCTTC CATSRENLGGYTF
TRBJ1-2 TRBV6-6 . . TGTGCCAGCAGTTACCCCCCGGACAGAGTGGAAGGCTACACCTTC CASSYPPDRVEGYTF
TRBJ1-6 TRBV5-5 . . TGTGCCAGCAGCCCGTTGAGCGTGACCGGGGCCAGAAGGGCCCTCCACTTT CASSPLSVTGARRALHF
TRBJ1-6 TRBV18 . . TGTGCCAGCTCACCCGGGGGTGGGGTGGATTCACCCCTCCACTTT CASSPGGGVDSPLHF
TRBJ2-7 TRBV4-3 . . TGCGCCAGCAGCCATCGGGAGACAGGATACGAGCAGTACTTC CASSHRETGYEQYF
TRBJ2-6 TRBV19 . . TGTGCCAGTACGCTTGCTGGGGCCAACGTCCTGACTTTC CASTLAGANVLTF
TRBJ1-1 TRBV7-2 . . TGTGCCAGCACCCCCATGAACACTGAAGCTTTCTTT CASTPMNTEAFF
TRBJ2-7 TRBV6-4 once . TGTGCCAGCAGTGACTCGTGGGGGGAGCAGTACTTC CASSDSWGEQYF
TRBJ2-5 TRBV12-3/TRBV12-4 once . TGTGCCAGCAGTTTAAGGCCCCAAGAGACCCAGTACTTC CASSLRPQETQYF
TRBJ1-5 TRBV6-2/TRBV6-3 . TRBD1 TGTGCCAGCAGTTACCCTGGACAGGACAATCAGCCCCAGCATTTT CASSYPGQDNQPQHF
TRBJ1-2 TRBV19 . . TGTGCCAGTAGATTGCAGGCGAGTTTGATTAACTATGGCTACACCTTC CASRLQASLINYGYTF
TRBJ2-7 TRBV6-2/TRBV6-3 . TRBD1 TGTGCCAGCAGTTACCCCTTGGGGACAGGATCTTACGAGCAGTACTTC CASSYPLGTGSYEQYF
TRBJ2-2 TRBV7-2 once TRBD2 TGTGCCAGCAGCTTACACGGGGCGGGAGGGCCATACACCGGGGAGCTGTTTTTT CASSLHGAGGPYTGELFF
TRBJ2-7 TRBV19 . . TGTGCCAGTAGTACGGGACGAAACTCCTACGAGCAGTACTTC CASSTGRNSYEQYF
TRBJ1-1 TRBV7-9 . . TGTGCCAGCAGCTACCAACCGGGGGTGTTCACTGAAGCTTTCTTT CASSYQPGVFTEAFF
TRBJ2-3 TRBV18 . TRBD1 TGTGCCAGCTCAGCAAACGGACAGGGGGCAGATACGCAGTATTTT CASSANGQGADTQYF
TRBJ2-7 TRBV6-2/TRBV6-3 . . TGTGCCAGCAGTCCCAGGGACCACGAGCAGTACTTC CASSPRDHEQYF
TRBJ2-5 TRBV7-9 many TRBD1 TGTGCGACAGGGGAAGAGACCCAGTACTTC CATGEETQYF
TRBJ2-3 TRBV18 . . TGTGCCAGCTCACCACACTTGGATACGCAGTATTTT CASSPHLDTQYF
TRBJ1-4 TRBV6-5 . TRBD1 TGTGCCAGCAGTTCCAACAGGGGGACTAATGAAAAACTGTTTTTT CASSSNRGTNEKLFF
TRBJ2-1 TRBV6-5 . . TGTGCCAGCAGTTACTCGGCGGGGTCCTACAATGAGCAGTTCTTC CASSYSAGSYNEQFF
TRBJ2-3 TRBV19 . . TGTGCCAGTAAAGCTAGCCCAGGGGATACGCAGTATTTT CASKASPGDTQYF
TRBJ1-1 TRBV27 . . TGTGCCAGCAGTGAGGTATCGAACACTGAAGCTTTCTTT CASSEVSNTEAFF
TRBJ1-1 TRBV7-3 . . TGTGCCAGCAGCTCCAACAGGGCGGGCACTGAAGCTTTCTTT CASSSNRAGTEAFF
TRBJ2-2 TRBV24-1 . . TGTGCCACCAGTGATAAGTCGGGAAGATTCACCGGGGAGCTGTTTTTT CATSDKSGRFTGELFF
TRBJ1-5 TRBV5-6 . TRBD1 TGTGCCAGCAGTGAACAGGGGCGTTTGAATCAGCCCCAGCATTTT CASSEQGRLNQPQHF
TRBJ1-1 TRBV12-3/TRBV12-4 . TRBD1 TGTGCCAGCAGTTTCCGGGGGACAGGTGAAGCTTTCTTT CASSFRGTGEAFF
TRBJ1-1 TRBV18 . TRBD1 TGTGCCAGCTCTCCTTCTCCGGGACAGGGGATGCGTGAAACTTTCTTT CASSPSPGQGMRETFF
TRBJ1-4 TRBV2 . . TGTGCCAGCAGTGGTAGTTATTCGGAAAAACTGTTTTTT CASSGSYSEKLFF
TRBJ2-1 TRBV15 . . TGTGCCACCAGCAGGGCCTTGGACCGCTCCTACAATGAGCAGTTCTTC CATSRALDRSYNEQFF
TRBJ1-3 TRBV11-2 . . TGTGCCAGCAGCTTACGGTCGGGGTCTGGAAACACCATATATTTT CASSLRSGSGNTIYF
TRBJ1-2 TRBV5-4 . . TGTGCCAGCAGCTGGGGCGGGGGCGGCTATGGCTACACCTTC CASSWGGGGYGYTF
TRBJ2-7 TRBV13 . . TGTGCCAGCAGCTCCTTGGCGGGGATTCTTCAACAGGGGCCAGCCCACGAGCAGTACTTC CASSSLAGILQQGPAHEQYF
TRBJ1-2 TRBV28 . . TGTGCCAGCATCACCTACGCGCTAGGGGTAAAGGACTACACCTTC CASITYALGVKDYTF
TRBJ1-5 TRBV19 . . TGTGCCAGTAGTTTAATCCGGCAGCCCCAGCATTTT CASSLIRQPQHF
TRBJ2-3 TRBV12-3/TRBV12-4 . . TGTGCCAGCAGTTTAGATGCGACTGCGGGGGCTTTT CASSLDATAGAF
TRBJ2-7 TRBV12-3/TRBV12-4 . . TGTGCCAGCAGTGTGGGCCCTTCTAGCGAGCAGTACTTC CASSVGPSSEQYF
TRBJ2-1 TRBV11-2 . . TGTGCCAGCAGCCGGTACGGGGACCCTAATTACAATGAGCAGTTCTTC CASSRYGDPNYNEQFF
TRBJ2-7 TRBV7-2 once . TGTGCCAGCAGCTTAGCTAGGGGGTCGGGGGAGCAGTACTTC CASSLARGSGEQYF
TRBJ2-7 TRBV19 once . TGTGCCAGTAGTATTACAGGTTTTACCTACGAGCAGTACTTC CASSITGFTYEQYF
TRBJ1-2 TRBV5-1 . . TGCGCCAGCAGCTTGGGGGGGAATGGCTACACCTTC CASSLGGNGYTF
TRBJ1-1 TRBV29-1 . . TGCAGCGTAGACAGACAGAACACTGAAGCTTTCTTT CSVDRQNTEAFF
TRBJ1-2 TRBV15 . . TGTGCCACCAGCAGAGATGACGGCTACACCTTC CATSRDDGYTF
TRBJ2-2 TRBV7-3 . . TGTGCCAGCAGCCCTTGGCGCTCCGGGGAGCTGTTTTTT CASSPWRSGELFF
TRBJ1-3 TRBV7-9 . . TGTGCCAGCAGCTTAAACAGCTACACTGGAAACACCATATATTTT CASSLNSYTGNTIYF
TRBJ2-7 TRBV7-9 . . TGTGCCAGCAGCTTAGACGGGGGGCACGAGCAGTACTTC CASSLDGGHEQYF
TRBJ2-5 TRBV7-7 . . TGTGCTAGCAGACCGGGACTCGCAGAGACCCAGTACTTC CASRPGLAETQYF
TRBJ2-6 TRBV6-2/TRBV6-3 . . TGTGCCAGCAGTTACGAACCTGGGGCCAACGTCCTGACTTTC CASSYEPGANVLTF